These T cell receptor beta chains were read from a single sample in a study of control samples from healthy donors and cancer patients. The table came from immunoSEQ multiplex PCR; TCRdb's copy has only in-frame clones and leaves some out. The sample has 90,000 to 100,000 clones, approximately 84% seen once. Material: PBMCs. The receptors derive from a man in his 70s with lung cancer. CDR3s include the opening cysteine and the closing phenylalanine or tryptophan. D genes are given only for firm matches. The listing skips clone size in some rows; elsewhere it reads once, few, many or a size class.

j_call: TRBJ2-5; d_call: NA; clone_size: NA; v_call: TRBV9; cdr3_length: 14; cdr3_aa: CASSVDVGLETQYF; cdr3_nt: TGTGCCAGCAGCGTAGATGTGGGCCTGGAGACCCAGTACTTC
j_call: TRBJ1-4; d_call: NA; clone_size: once; v_call: TRBV6-5; cdr3_length: 14; cdr3_aa: CASSPFATNEKLFF; cdr3_nt: TGCGCCAGCAGTCCCTTCGCAACTAATGAAAAACTGTTTTTT
j_call: TRBJ2-3; d_call: TRBD1; clone_size: NA; v_call: TRBV23-1; cdr3_length: 18; cdr3_aa: CASSHPPGQVRDTDTQYF; cdr3_nt: TGCGCCAGCAGTCATCCTCCCGGACAGGTAAGGGATACAGATACGCAGTATTTT
j_call: TRBJ2-2; d_call: NA; clone_size: NA; v_call: TRBV6-5; cdr3_length: 16; cdr3_aa: CASSWEGVLNTGELFF; cdr3_nt: TGTGCCAGCAGTTGGGAGGGGGTCTTGAACACCGGGGAGCTGTTTTTT
j_call: TRBJ2-1; d_call: TRBD2; clone_size: NA; v_call: TRBV15; cdr3_length: 15; cdr3_aa: CATSTERGAYNEQFF; cdr3_nt: TGTGCCACCAGCACTGAGCGGGGGGCGTACAATGAGCAGTTCTTC
j_call: TRBJ2-3; d_call: NA; clone_size: NA; v_call: TRBV18; cdr3_length: 18; cdr3_aa: CASSPLGEGKLSTDTQYF; cdr3_nt: TGTGCCAGCTCACCACTGGGGGAAGGGAAATTAAGCACAGATACGCAGTATTTT
j_call: TRBJ2-2; d_call: NA; clone_size: once; v_call: TRBV2; cdr3_length: 16; cdr3_aa: CASSLHELPRPGELFF; cdr3_nt: TGTGCCAGCAGTCTTCACGAGCTTCCAAGGCCCGGGGAGCTGTTTTTT
j_call: TRBJ1-2; d_call: NA; clone_size: NA; v_call: TRBV19; cdr3_length: 14; cdr3_aa: CASSIARVSDGYTF; cdr3_nt: TGTGCCAGTAGTATAGCCAGGGTTAGCGATGGCTACACCTTC
j_call: TRBJ1-1; d_call: TRBD1; clone_size: NA; v_call: TRBV18; cdr3_length: 16; cdr3_aa: CASSQQKTGGITEAFF; cdr3_nt: TGTGCCAGCTCACAGCAAAAGACAGGGGGCATCACTGAAGCTTTCTTT
j_call: TRBJ2-3; d_call: TRBD2; clone_size: NA; v_call: TRBV11-2; cdr3_length: 19; cdr3_aa: CASSFPRGGRGAAPDTQYF; cdr3_nt: TGTGCCAGCAGCTTCCCCCGGGGGGGGCGCGGGGCGGCTCCAGATACGCAGTATTTT
j_call: TRBJ2-7; d_call: NA; clone_size: NA; v_call: TRBV21-1; cdr3_length: 14; cdr3_aa: CASSKRGSDYEQYF; cdr3_nt: TGTGCCAGCAGCAAGAGGGGGAGCGACTACGAGCAGTACTTC
j_call: TRBJ1-5; d_call: NA; clone_size: NA; v_call: TRBV19; cdr3_length: 15; cdr3_aa: CASSITRRGNQPQHF; cdr3_nt: TGTGCCAGTAGTATAACCCGAAGGGGCAATCAGCCCCAGCATTTT
j_call: TRBJ2-7; d_call: TRBD2; clone_size: NA; v_call: TRBV7-9; cdr3_length: 15; cdr3_aa: CASSYSRTRADEQYF; cdr3_nt: TGTGCCAGCAGCTACTCCAGGACTAGGGCGGACGAGCAGTACTTC
j_call: TRBJ2-2; d_call: NA; clone_size: NA; v_call: TRBV2; cdr3_length: 14; cdr3_aa: CASSTGRGAGELFF; cdr3_nt: TGTGCCAGCAGTACGGGCAGGGGGGCCGGGGAGCTGTTTTTT
j_call: TRBJ2-5; d_call: NA; clone_size: NA; v_call: TRBV7-8; cdr3_length: 13; cdr3_aa: CASSPGLRETQYF; cdr3_nt: TGTGCCAGCAGCCCAGGGCTTAGGGAGACCCAGTACTTC
j_call: TRBJ2-7; d_call: TRBD2; clone_size: NA; v_call: TRBV27; cdr3_length: 15; cdr3_aa: CASRNMGGGSDEQYF; cdr3_nt: TGTGCCAGCCGCAACATGGGCGGGGGGTCCGACGAGCAGTACTTC
j_call: TRBJ2-3; d_call: NA; clone_size: NA; v_call: TRBV11-2; cdr3_length: 17; cdr3_aa: CASSSGAGWESTDTQYF; cdr3_nt: TGTGCCAGCAGCTCAGGAGCAGGATGGGAAAGCACAGATACGCAGTATTTT
j_call: TRBJ1-5; d_call: NA; clone_size: NA; v_call: TRBV6-5; cdr3_length: 13; cdr3_aa: CASSLDSNQPQHF; cdr3_nt: TGTGCCAGCAGTTTGGATAGCAATCAGCCCCAGCATTTT
j_call: TRBJ2-7; d_call: NA; clone_size: NA; v_call: TRBV14; cdr3_length: 15; cdr3_aa: CASSQDTGLAYEQYF; cdr3_nt: TGTGCCAGCAGCCAAGATACAGGGCTTGCCTACGAGCAGTACTTC
j_call: TRBJ2-5; d_call: TRBD1; clone_size: NA; v_call: TRBV5-4; cdr3_length: 17; cdr3_aa: CASSLAAGGPSKETQYF; cdr3_nt: TGTGCCAGCAGCTTGGCGGCAGGGGGCCCCTCGAAGGAGACCCAGTACTTC
j_call: TRBJ2-7; d_call: TRBD1; clone_size: few; v_call: TRBV5-6; cdr3_length: 14; cdr3_aa: CATTPAGTGGRQYF; cdr3_nt: TGTGCCACCACCCCGGCCGGGACAGGGGGCCGGCAGTACTTC
j_call: TRBJ2-7; d_call: TRBD2; clone_size: NA; v_call: TRBV7-2; cdr3_length: 17; cdr3_aa: CASSLRTVGGGAYEQYF; cdr3_nt: TGTGCCAGCAGCTTAAGGACGGTGGGCGGGGGGGCCTACGAGCAGTACTTC
j_call: TRBJ2-1; d_call: TRBD1; clone_size: NA; v_call: TRBV23-1; cdr3_length: 19; cdr3_aa: CASSHPKGGQGRRNNEQFF; cdr3_nt: TGCGCCAGCAGTCACCCAAAGGGGGGACAGGGGCGAAGGAACAATGAGCAGTTCTTC
j_call: TRBJ1-2; d_call: NA; clone_size: once; v_call: TRBV6-6; cdr3_length: 15; cdr3_aa: CASSDSSRRLDGYTF; cdr3_nt: TGTGCCAGCTCCGACTCGAGCCGGCGGCTTGATGGCTACACCTTC
j_call: TRBJ2-1; d_call: TRBD1; clone_size: NA; v_call: TRBV27; cdr3_length: 16; cdr3_aa: CASRKSGTGYYNEQFF; cdr3_nt: TGTGCCAGCAGGAAAAGCGGGACAGGGTACTACAATGAGCAGTTCTTC
j_call: TRBJ2-7; d_call: NA; clone_size: NA; v_call: TRBV18; cdr3_length: 14; cdr3_aa: CASSPLHTGVEQYF; cdr3_nt: TGTGCCAGCTCACCACTCCACACCGGTGTCGAGCAGTACTTC
j_call: TRBJ1-1; d_call: NA; clone_size: NA; v_call: TRBV6-6; cdr3_length: 15; cdr3_aa: CASSYIRGRDTEAFF; cdr3_nt: TGTGCCAGCAGTTACATAAGGGGCAGGGACACTGAAGCTTTCTTT
j_call: TRBJ1-5; d_call: TRBD1; clone_size: few; v_call: TRBV6-5; cdr3_length: 14; cdr3_aa: CASSRQGAFQPQHF; cdr3_nt: TGTGCCAGCAGCCGACAGGGGGCCTTTCAGCCCCAGCATTTT
j_call: TRBJ1-5; d_call: TRBD1; clone_size: NA; v_call: TRBV9; cdr3_length: 14; cdr3_aa: CASSASGTGGIQHF; cdr3_nt: TGTGCCAGCAGCGCTTCCGGGACAGGGGGCATCCAGCATTTT
j_call: TRBJ2-7; d_call: NA; clone_size: NA; v_call: TRBV9; cdr3_length: 13; cdr3_aa: CASSVANGAQQYF; cdr3_nt: TGTGCCAGCAGCGTAGCTAACGGGGCCCAGCAGTACTTC
j_call: TRBJ1-3; d_call: TRBD1; clone_size: NA; v_call: TRBV9; cdr3_length: 15; cdr3_aa: CASSPRGQGGNTIYF; cdr3_nt: TGTGCCAGCAGCCCCCGGGGACAGGGAGGGAACACCATATATTTT
j_call: TRBJ2-7; d_call: TRBD2; clone_size: NA; v_call: TRBV4-1; cdr3_length: 15; cdr3_aa: CASSQAGQRGYEQYF; cdr3_nt: TGCGCCAGCAGCCAAGCGGGCCAGCGGGGTTACGAGCAGTACTTC
j_call: TRBJ1-6; d_call: NA; clone_size: NA; v_call: TRBV5-4; cdr3_length: 14; cdr3_aa: CASTESGRRSPLHF; cdr3_nt: TGTGCCAGCACTGAATCGGGACGTCGTTCACCCCTCCACTTT
j_call: TRBJ2-6; d_call: NA; clone_size: NA; v_call: TRBV7-3; cdr3_length: 16; cdr3_aa: CASSLIGGSGANVLTF; cdr3_nt: TGTGCCAGCAGCTTAATTGGGGGCTCCGGGGCCAACGTCCTGACTTTC
j_call: TRBJ2-3; d_call: NA; clone_size: NA; v_call: TRBV5-4; cdr3_length: 15; cdr3_aa: CASSLEGPGRYTQYF; cdr3_nt: TGTGCCAGCAGCTTGGAGGGACCAGGGCGCTATACGCAGTATTTT
j_call: TRBJ1-2; d_call: NA; clone_size: NA; v_call: TRBV2; cdr3_length: 14; cdr3_aa: CASSDSVRAINSQF; cdr3_nt: TGTGCCAGCAGTGACTCTGTACGGGCGATAAACTCCCAATTC
j_call: TRBJ1-1; d_call: NA; clone_size: NA; v_call: TRBV9; cdr3_length: 14; cdr3_aa: CASSPQLSRTEAFF; cdr3_nt: TGTGCCAGCAGCCCACAGCTCTCAAGGACTGAAGCTTTCTTT
j_call: TRBJ2-3; d_call: NA; clone_size: NA; v_call: TRBV20-1; cdr3_length: 15; cdr3_aa: CSASKRDTGSDTQYF; cdr3_nt: TGCAGTGCTAGTAAAAGGGACACGGGTAGCGATACGCAGTATTTT
j_call: TRBJ1-3; d_call: TRBD1; clone_size: NA; v_call: TRBV18; cdr3_length: 19; cdr3_aa: CASSPLSLRTGQPGNTIYF; cdr3_nt: TGTGCCAGCTCACCACTCTCTCTGCGAACGGGACAGCCTGGAAACACCATATATTTT